Listed below are T cell receptor beta chains from one sample, sequenced in a study of blood T cell repertoires in COVID-19. Clones were read by immunoSEQ multiplex PCR, and TCRdb kept only the in-frame ones, dropping some. The table records about 140,000 clones, 75% to 85% of them present only once. Specimen: peripheral blood. The receptors shown here come from a woman of 80 years or more with acute or convalescent COVID-19. Both conserved end residues are part of each CDR3. A D gene is named only where the DNA matches it firmly. Some rows mark clone size as missing; the rest say once, few, many or name a class of expanded clone.

d_gene	abundance	v_gene	j_gene	CDR3nt	CDR3aa
NA	NA	TRBV21-1	TRBJ2-7	TGTGCCAGCAGCGCCTCAGGGTTCAGGTACTTC	CASSASGFRYF
NA	medium-sized	TRBV27	TRBJ1-1	TGTGCCAGCAGTTATACAGGGAACACTGAAGCTTTCTTT	CASSYTGNTEAFF
NA	NA	TRBV11-2	TRBJ2-7	TGTGCCAGCAGCTTAGTGGACCAGGGGACCTACGAGCAGTACTTC	CASSLVDQGTYEQYF
NA	NA	TRBV28	TRBJ2-3	TGTGCCAGCAGTTTCCCAGCGGATAGGTACACAGATACGCAGTATTTT	CASSFPADRYTDTQYF
TRBD2	medium-sized	TRBV5-4	TRBJ2-3	TGTGCCAGCAGCTTGGGAAGAGATGAGCGGGAGGAATATGGCACAGATACGCAGTATTTT	CASSLGRDEREEYGTDTQYF
NA	NA	TRBV10-3	TRBJ2-1	TGTGCCATCAGTGAGGACAGCTACAATGAGCAGTTCTTC	CAISEDSYNEQFF
TRBD1	NA	TRBV7-8	TRBJ2-5	TGTGCCAGCAGTCAAATGGGACAGCAAGAGACCCAGTACTTC	CASSQMGQQETQYF
NA	once	TRBV18	TRBJ1-3	TGTGCCAGCTCACCAGACCAGGGCTTGTCTGGAAACACCATATATTTT	CASSPDQGLSGNTIYF
TRBD2	NA	TRBV5-6	TRBJ2-5	TGTGCCAGCAGCTTTGGGACTAGCGGGTTTGCCGAGACCCAGTACTTC	CASSFGTSGFAETQYF
TRBD2	NA	TRBV6-4	TRBJ2-7	TGTGCCAGCAGTGGGTGGCGGGAGCGGGAGGGCCCCGGCTCCTACGAGCAGTACTTC	CASSGWREREGPGSYEQYF
NA	NA	TRBV28	TRBJ1-3	TGTGCCAGCAGTTTAGTCGGGGAGGGTGGAAACACCATATATTTT	CASSLVGEGGNTIYF
TRBD1	NA	TRBV28	TRBJ1-4	TGTGCCAGCAGTTCTCCGCGCCGACACAGGGGAGGAAAACTGTTTTTT	CASSSPRRHRGGKLFF
NA	NA	TRBV27	TRBJ2-1	TGTGCCAGCAGTTTATCGAGGACGGGATACAATGAGCAGTTCTTC	CASSLSRTGYNEQFF
TRBD1	NA	TRBV5-1	TRBJ2-2	TGCGCCAGCAGCTTTGCAGGGGGCTTAGCCGGGGAGCTGTTTTTT	CASSFAGGLAGELFF
NA	NA	TRBV4-1	TRBJ1-2	TGCGCCAGCAGCCAAGTTGGTACAGGGAGGGCGCGAGTCTACACCTTC	CASSQVGTGRARVYTF
TRBD1	NA	TRBV24-1	TRBJ2-5	TGTGCCACCAGTCCGGACAGGGGGAGCCAAGAGACCCAGTACTTC	CATSPDRGSQETQYF
NA	NA	TRBV11-2	TRBJ1-2	TGTGCCAGCAGCTTACGCGGGGCAGGGAAATACTATGGCTACACCTTC	CASSLRGAGKYYGYTF
TRBD2	once	TRBV7-2	TRBJ2-2	TGTGCCAGCAGGCCCCCCGGGACTAGCTTCGCCGGGGAGCTGTTTTTT	CASRPPGTSFAGELFF
NA	NA	TRBV28	TRBJ1-3	TGTGCCAGCAGGGCTTCTGGAAACACCATATATTTT	CASRASGNTIYF
TRBD1	NA	TRBV7-9	TRBJ1-3	TGTGCCACCGTGACAGGGGCTGGAAACACCATATATTTT	CATVTGAGNTIYF
NA	NA	TRBV4-1	TRBJ1-1	TGCGCCAGCAGCCAAGATCAGCAGCTAGGGGCTGAAGCTTTCTTT	CASSQDQQLGAEAFF
TRBD2	NA	TRBV7-6	TRBJ2-3	TGTGCCAGCAGCTTCCGAGCTAGCGGGGGCGCGACGACAGATACGCAGTATTTT	CASSFRASGGATTDTQYF
NA	few	TRBV5-4	TRBJ1-1	TGTGCCAGCAGCTCCCTTTTGAACACTGAAGCTTTCTTT	CASSSLLNTEAFF
TRBD1	NA	TRBV6-5	TRBJ1-2	TGTGCCAGCAGTTACTCGGGCAGGGGGACCTATGGCTACACCTTC	CASSYSGRGTYGYTF
TRBD1	NA	TRBV15	TRBJ1-1	TGTGCCACCAGCAGGACAGACAGGGGGACTGAAGCTTTCTTT	CATSRTDRGTEAFF
NA	NA	TRBV15	TRBJ1-6	TGTGCCACCAGCAGAGACGGGATCTCACCCCTCCACTTT	CATSRDGISPLHF
TRBD1	NA	TRBV12-5	TRBJ2-5	TGTGCTAGTGGTTCGTCAGACAGGGAGGAGACCCAGTACTTC	CASGSSDREETQYF
NA	NA	TRBV28	TRBJ1-2	TGTGCCAGCAGTTTTTTAACTAACTATGGCTACACCTTC	CASSFLTNYGYTF
NA	NA	TRBV5-4	TRBJ1-2	TGTGCCAGCAACCTACAGGGTGTTAACGGTGGCTACACCTTC	CASNLQGVNGGYTF
NA	few	TRBV2	TRBJ2-1	TGTGCCAGCAGTGGGGACTCGACCCACAATGAGCAGTTCTTC	CASSGDSTHNEQFF
TRBD1	NA	TRBV25-1	TRBJ1-1	TGTGCCAGCAGTGGGACAGGGGGCGGTCGTACTGAAGCTTTCTTT	CASSGTGGGRTEAFF
NA	NA	TRBV5-5	TRBJ2-4	TGTGCCAGCAGCTTTCCCGGGGGAAAAAGGGACATTCAGTACTTC	CASSFPGGKRDIQYF
NA	NA	TRBV7-8	TRBJ1-2	TGTGCCAGCAGCTTATTGTACGGTAACGATGGCTACACCTTC	CASSLLYGNDGYTF
NA	NA	TRBV7-9	TRBJ2-1	TGTGCCAGCAGCTTCGCGGAAGGAATAACTGAGCAGTTCTTC	CASSFAEGITEQFF
TRBD2	NA	TRBV5-1	TRBJ2-1	TGCGCCAGCAGCTCCGAAGCGGGGGTCTACAATGAGCAGTTCTTC	CASSSEAGVYNEQFF
NA	NA	TRBV11-2	TRBJ2-7	TGTGCCAGCAGCTCCAGACCGGGAGCAACCTACGAGCAGTACTTC	CASSSRPGATYEQYF
TRBD1	NA	TRBV5-1	TRBJ1-2	TGCGCCAGCAGCCCGGCGGCAGGGGGAAACTATGGCTACACCTTC	CASSPAAGGNYGYTF
TRBD2	NA	TRBV4-1	TRBJ2-3	TGCGCCAGCAGCCAGATTAGCGGGTTAAGCACAGATACGCAGTATTTT	CASSQISGLSTDTQYF
NA	NA	TRBV28	TRBJ2-1	TGTGCCAGCAGTTTATTGGGTAACGGGAGAAATGAGCAGTTCTTC	CASSLLGNGRNEQFF
TRBD2	NA	TRBV19	TRBJ2-1	TGTGCCAGTAGTATGGAGGGACTAGCGGGAGGCTATGAGCAGTTCTTC	CASSMEGLAGGYEQFF
NA	NA	TRBV6-5	TRBJ1-6	TGTGCCAGCAGTTTTGAGGTTATCCGGGTGAATTCACCCCTCCACTTT	CASSFEVIRVNSPLHF
TRBD2	once	TRBV6-5	TRBJ2-7	TGTGCCAGCAGTTGGCGGGGGGCCTACGAGCAGTACTTC	CASSWRGAYEQYF
NA	NA	TRBV1	TRBJ1-5	TGCACCAGCAGCCAAACGGGACAGACAGCCACACTTAGCAATCAGCCCCAGCATTTT	CTSSQTGQTATLSNQPQHF
TRBD2	NA	TRBV6-5	TRBJ2-3	TGTGCCACCCGACGGGAGGCTAGCACAGATACGCAGTATTTT	CATRREASTDTQYF
TRBD2	NA	TRBV5-1	TRBJ2-7	TGCGCCAGCAATCCGGGGGGGAATACCTACGAGCAGTACTTC	CASNPGGNTYEQYF
TRBD1	NA	TRBV9	TRBJ1-1	TGTGCCAGCAGCGTTGAGGGGGCAATGAACACTGAAGCTTTCTTT	CASSVEGAMNTEAFF
TRBD1	NA	TRBV7-3	TRBJ2-3	TGTGCCAGCAGCCCCAACAGGGGAAATACGCAGTATTTT	CASSPNRGNTQYF
TRBD1	NA	TRBV5-1	TRBJ2-3	TGCGCCAGCAGCTTGGCCCGCGTTGGACAGGACGTGGATACGCAGTATTTT	CASSLARVGQDVDTQYF
TRBD2	NA	TRBV7-9	TRBJ2-7	TGTGCCAGCAGCTTAGTGGGTAGCGGGAGGGCCTACGAGCAGTACTTC	CASSLVGSGRAYEQYF
TRBD1	NA	TRBV6-5	TRBJ2-5	TGTGCCAGCCGATCGGGACAGGCACAAGAGACCCAGTACTTC	CASRSGQAQETQYF